This record looks at one T cell receptor (beta chain) sequence and its context. Which antigen it targets is not known. Base qualities are not provided; no much larger clone lies one nucleotide away. In the prospective study, participants were about 18 to 95 years old, resided in fewer than 25 geographic areas of the United States, and were enrolled through a virtual design. Cohort assignment in the prospective study relied on participant-reported clinical history from a screening survey and a study questionnaire. For ImmuneRACE Cohort 3, a participant was defined as recovered based on two consecutive negative NP/OP PCR tests, clearance by a healthcare professional, or resolution of symptoms. Mobile phlebotomists in the prospective study collected whole blood, serum and a nasopharyngeal or oropharyngeal swab from every participant. Over a roughly 2-month period, participants in the prospective study had the option of providing additional blood draws and questionnaires. Before DNA extraction, blood samples from the prospective study were shipped at room temperature or frozen.

The CDR3 covers 14 residues, taking in both the cysteine and the phenylalanine. Only CDR3 DNA remains: 42 bases, in frame from the first base. CDR1 LNHDA and CDR2 SQIVND are derived from the germline V gene (reference sequence). V gives up 6 bases and J gives up 4 bases, and the segment between their germline ends measures 13 bases. This sample was included in a study of blood T cell repertoires in COVID-19 (dated by TCRdb to about 2020). With regard to the full study: Samples covering the acute and convalescent phases of COVID-19 were provided by collaborators in the United States, Italy and Spain. The material from the prospective study consisted of cDNA or gDNA derived from T cells, B-cell-depleted T cells, or PBMCs. The repertoires were made available in a free public database intended to serve as a resource for research on the immune response to SARS-CoV-2. The dataset comprised deeply sampled blood TCRbeta repertoires from subjects exposed to, actively infected with, or recovered from COVID-19. A de-identified subject ID, COVID-19 status, age in years and sex were almost always included in the sample metadata. Where available, HLA class I and class II types were taken from metadata supplied by the sample provider and were not determined by assay-based typing. Samples were obtained from the ongoing ImmuneRACE study (first 160 participants) and from about 1,300 subjects provided by 6 global collaborators. What the authors observed across the whole study: The quantity of clinical and demographic metadata differed by source and by participant and was supplied without curation.

TCRbeta CDR3 regions were amplified from genomic DNA using the immunoSEQ Assay, a bias-controlled multiplex PCR. The study's own analysis went as follows. The number of nucleated cells in each sample was estimated by amplification of reference gene primers within the assay. Sequence reads were collapsed and filtered to measure the absolute abundance of every unique TCRbeta CDR3 rearrangement. Productive Simpson clonality was computed per sample as the square root of Simpson's diversity index over productive rearrangements. This immuneACCESS table, as held by TCRdb, lists in-frame sequences with V and J called but not all clones. Of the missing ones, under half trace to an unresolved V gene in checked studies; the others have no known cause. V, J and clone size are taken as reported in that table, and D and trimming were inferred from the DNA itself. The sample includes 300,000 or so clones, with around 90% observed a single time. The leading ten clones occupy 2% to 3% of the sample.

Material for sequencing was PBMCs or T cells enriched from blood (not recorded which). The receptor's source is a man aged 60-69 years who had recovered from COVID-19. The V and J genes are TRBV19 and TRBJ1-5, with the D gene not clear enough to name. Here is the DNA: TGTGCCAGTAGAGGCCAGGCCCCGAATCAGCCCCAGCATTTT. The resulting protein is CASRGQAPNQPQHF. Outside the CDR3, residues come from the reference TRBV19 and TRBJ1-5 proteins, so the full variable domain is: DGGITQSPKYLFRKEGQNVTLSCEQNLNHDAMYWYRQDPGQGLRLIYYSQIVNDFQKGDIAEGYSVSREKKESFPLTVTSAQKNPTAFYLCASRGQAPNQPQHFGDGTRLSIL.